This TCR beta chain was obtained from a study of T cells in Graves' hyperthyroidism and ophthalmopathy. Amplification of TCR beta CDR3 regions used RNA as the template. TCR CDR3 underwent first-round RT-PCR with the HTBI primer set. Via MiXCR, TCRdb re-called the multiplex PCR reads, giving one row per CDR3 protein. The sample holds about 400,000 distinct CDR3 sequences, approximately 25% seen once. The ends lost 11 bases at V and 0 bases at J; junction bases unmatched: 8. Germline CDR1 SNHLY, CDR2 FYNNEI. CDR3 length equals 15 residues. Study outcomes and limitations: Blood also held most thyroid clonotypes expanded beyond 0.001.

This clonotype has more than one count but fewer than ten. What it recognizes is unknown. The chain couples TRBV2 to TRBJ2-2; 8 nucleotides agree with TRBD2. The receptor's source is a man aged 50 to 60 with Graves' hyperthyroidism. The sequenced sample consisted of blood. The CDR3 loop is CASSGGEANTGELFF. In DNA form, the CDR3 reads TGTGCCTCAAGCGGGGGAGAAGCGAACACCGGGGAGCTGTTTTTT.